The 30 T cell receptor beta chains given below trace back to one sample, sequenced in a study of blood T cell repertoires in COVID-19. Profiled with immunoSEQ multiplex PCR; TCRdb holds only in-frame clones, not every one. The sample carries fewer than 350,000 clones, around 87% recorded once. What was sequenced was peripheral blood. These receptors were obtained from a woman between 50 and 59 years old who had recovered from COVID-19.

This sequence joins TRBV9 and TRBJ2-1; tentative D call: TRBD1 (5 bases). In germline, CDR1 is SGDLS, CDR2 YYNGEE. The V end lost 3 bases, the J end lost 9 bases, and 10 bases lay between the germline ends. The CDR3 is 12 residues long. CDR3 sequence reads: CASSGQGGEQFF. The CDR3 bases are TGTGCCAGCAGCGGCCAGGGCGGTGAGCAGTTCTTC. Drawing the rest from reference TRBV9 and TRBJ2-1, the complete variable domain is DSGVTQTPKHLITATGQRVTLRCSPRSGDLSVYWYQQSLDQGLQFLIQYYNGEERAKGNILERFSAQQFPDLHSELNLSSLELGDSALYFCASSGQGGEQFFGPGTRLTVL.

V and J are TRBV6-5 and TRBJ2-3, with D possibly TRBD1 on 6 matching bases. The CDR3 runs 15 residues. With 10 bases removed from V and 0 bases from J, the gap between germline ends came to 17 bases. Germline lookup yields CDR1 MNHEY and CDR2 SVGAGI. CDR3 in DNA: TGTGCCACTACCAGGTCAGGGGCGAGCACAGATACGCAGTATTTT. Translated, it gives CATTRSGASTDTQYF.

This CDR3 reads CASSSRTSGRFNEQFF. CDR3 DNA sequence: TGTGCCAGCAGCTCCAGGACTAGCGGGAGATTTAATGAGCAGTTCTTC. The chain couples TRBV7-2 to TRBJ2-1; TRBD2 matches at 13 bases. V was pared by 4 bases and J by 7 bases, with 7 bases of the junction left unmatched. The germline V gene encodes CDR1 SGHTA and CDR2 FQGNSA. This CDR3 comprises 16 residues.

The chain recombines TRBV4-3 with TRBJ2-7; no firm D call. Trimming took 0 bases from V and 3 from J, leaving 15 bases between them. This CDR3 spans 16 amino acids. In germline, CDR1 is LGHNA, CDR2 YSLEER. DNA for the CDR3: TGCGCCAGCAGCCAAGATCTCTGGGCCCGAAGCTACGAGCAGTACTTC. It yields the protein CASSQDLWARSYEQYF.

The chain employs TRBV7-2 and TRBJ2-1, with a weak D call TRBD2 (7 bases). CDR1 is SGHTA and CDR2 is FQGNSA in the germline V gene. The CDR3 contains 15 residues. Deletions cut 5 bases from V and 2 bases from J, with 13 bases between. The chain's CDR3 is CASSERGGAYNEQFF. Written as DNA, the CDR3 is TGTGCCAGCAGCGAAAGGGGGGGGGCCTACAATGAGCAGTTCTTC.

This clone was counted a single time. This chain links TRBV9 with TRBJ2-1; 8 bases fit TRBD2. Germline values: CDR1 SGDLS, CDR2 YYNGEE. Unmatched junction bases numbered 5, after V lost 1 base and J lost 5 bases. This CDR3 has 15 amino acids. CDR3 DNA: TGTGCCAGCAGCGTATCTAGCGGGCGGCACAATGAGCAGTTCTTC. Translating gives CASSVSSGRHNEQFF.

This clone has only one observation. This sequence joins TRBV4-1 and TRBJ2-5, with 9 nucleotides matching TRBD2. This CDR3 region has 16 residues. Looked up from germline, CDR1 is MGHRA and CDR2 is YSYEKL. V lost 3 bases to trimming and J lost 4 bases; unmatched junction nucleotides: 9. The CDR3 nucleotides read TGCGCCAGCAGCCAGGAGGGACTAGCAGACGGAGAGACCCAGTACTTC. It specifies CASSQEGLADGETQYF.

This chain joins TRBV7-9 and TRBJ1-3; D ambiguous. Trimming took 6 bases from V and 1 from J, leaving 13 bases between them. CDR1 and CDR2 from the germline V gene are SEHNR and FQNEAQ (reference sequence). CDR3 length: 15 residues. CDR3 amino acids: CASSLVLVSGNTIYF. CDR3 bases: TGTGCCAGCAGTCTGGTCCTAGTTTCTGGAAACACCATATATTTT.

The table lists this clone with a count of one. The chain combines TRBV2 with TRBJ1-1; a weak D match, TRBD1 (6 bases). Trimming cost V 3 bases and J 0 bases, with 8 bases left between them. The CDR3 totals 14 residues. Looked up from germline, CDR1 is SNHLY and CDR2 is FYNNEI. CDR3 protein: CASSETGLNTEAFF. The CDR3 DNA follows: TGTGCCAGCAGTGAGACAGGACTGAACACTGAAGCTTTCTTT.

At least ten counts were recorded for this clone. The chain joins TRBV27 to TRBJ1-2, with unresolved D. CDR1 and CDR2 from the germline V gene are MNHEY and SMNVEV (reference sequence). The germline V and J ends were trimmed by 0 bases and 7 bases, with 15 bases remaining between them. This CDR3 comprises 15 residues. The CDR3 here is CASSLSLGAPGGYTF. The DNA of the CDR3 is TGTGCCAGCAGTTTATCTCTTGGCGCCCCAGGTGGCTACACCTTC.

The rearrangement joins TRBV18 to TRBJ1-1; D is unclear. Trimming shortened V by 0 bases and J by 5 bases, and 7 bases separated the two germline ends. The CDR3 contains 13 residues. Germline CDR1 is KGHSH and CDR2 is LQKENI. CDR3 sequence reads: CASSPPVTTEAFF. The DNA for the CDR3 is TGTGCCAGCTCACCACCTGTGACAACTGAAGCTTTCTTT.

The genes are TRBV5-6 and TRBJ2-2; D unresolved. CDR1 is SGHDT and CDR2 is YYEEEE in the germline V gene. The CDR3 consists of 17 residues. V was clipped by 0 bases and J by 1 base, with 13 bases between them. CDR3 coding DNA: TGTGCCAGCAGCTTGGTATGGTGGTCAGAGAACACCGGGGAGCTGTTTTTT. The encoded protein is CASSLVWWSENTGELFF.

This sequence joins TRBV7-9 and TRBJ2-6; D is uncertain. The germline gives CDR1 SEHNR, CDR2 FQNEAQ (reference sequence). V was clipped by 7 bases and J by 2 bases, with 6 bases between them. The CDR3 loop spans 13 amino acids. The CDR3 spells CASILAGANVLTF. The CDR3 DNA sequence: TGTGCCAGCATCCTAGCTGGGGCCAACGTCCTGACTTTC.

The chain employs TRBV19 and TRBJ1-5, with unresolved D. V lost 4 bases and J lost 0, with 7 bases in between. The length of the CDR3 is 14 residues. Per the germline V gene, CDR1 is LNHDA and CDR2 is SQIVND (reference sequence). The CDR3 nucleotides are TGTGCCAGTAGTACCCCAATTAGCAATCAGCCCCAGCATTTT. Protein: CASSTPISNQPQHF.

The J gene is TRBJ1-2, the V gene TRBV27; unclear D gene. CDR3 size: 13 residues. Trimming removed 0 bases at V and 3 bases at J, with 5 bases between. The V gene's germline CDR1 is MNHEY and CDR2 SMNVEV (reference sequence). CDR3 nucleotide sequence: TGTGCCAGCAGTTTATCAGGAGACTATGGCTACACCTTC. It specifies CASSLSGDYGYTF.

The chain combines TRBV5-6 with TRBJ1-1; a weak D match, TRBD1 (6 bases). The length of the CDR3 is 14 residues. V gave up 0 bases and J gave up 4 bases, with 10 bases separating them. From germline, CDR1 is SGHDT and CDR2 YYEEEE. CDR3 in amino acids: CASSLGTRGTEAFF. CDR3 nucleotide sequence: TGTGCCAGCAGCTTGGGGACCAGGGGCACTGAAGCTTTCTTT.

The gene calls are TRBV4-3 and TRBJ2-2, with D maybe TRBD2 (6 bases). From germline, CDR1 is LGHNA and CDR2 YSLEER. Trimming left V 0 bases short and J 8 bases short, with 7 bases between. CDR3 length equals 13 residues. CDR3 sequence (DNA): TGCGCCAGCAGCCAAGAGGGGGGAGGGGAGCTGTTTTTT. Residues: CASSQEGGGELFF.

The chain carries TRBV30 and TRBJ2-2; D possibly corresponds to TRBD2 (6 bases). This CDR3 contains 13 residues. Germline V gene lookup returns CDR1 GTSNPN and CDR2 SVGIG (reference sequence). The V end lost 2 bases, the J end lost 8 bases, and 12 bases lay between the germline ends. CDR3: CAWSFRAGGELFF. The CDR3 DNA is TGTGCCTGGAGTTTTAGGGCGGGGGGGGAGCTGTTTTTT.

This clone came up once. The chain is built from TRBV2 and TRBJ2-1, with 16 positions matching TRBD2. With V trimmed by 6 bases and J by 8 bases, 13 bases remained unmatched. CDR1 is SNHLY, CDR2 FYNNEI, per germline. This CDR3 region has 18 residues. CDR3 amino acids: CASRPGLAGGPWRDEQFF. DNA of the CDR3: TGTGCCAGCAGGCCGGGACTAGCGGGAGGGCCATGGAGGGATGAGCAGTTCTTC. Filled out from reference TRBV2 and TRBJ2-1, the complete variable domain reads EPEVTQTPSHQVTQMGQEVILRCVPISNHLYFYWYRQILGQKVEFLVSFYNNEISEKSEIFDDQFSVERPDGSNFTLKIRSTKLEDSAMYFCASRPGLAGGPWRDEQFFGPGTRLTVL.

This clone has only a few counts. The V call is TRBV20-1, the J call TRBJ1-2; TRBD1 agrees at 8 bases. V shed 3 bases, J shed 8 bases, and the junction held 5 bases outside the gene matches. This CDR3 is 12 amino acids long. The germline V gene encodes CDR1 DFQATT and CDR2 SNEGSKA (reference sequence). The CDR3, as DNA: TGCAGTGCTAGTGGGACAGGTGGAGGCTACACCTTC. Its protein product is CSASGTGGGYTF.

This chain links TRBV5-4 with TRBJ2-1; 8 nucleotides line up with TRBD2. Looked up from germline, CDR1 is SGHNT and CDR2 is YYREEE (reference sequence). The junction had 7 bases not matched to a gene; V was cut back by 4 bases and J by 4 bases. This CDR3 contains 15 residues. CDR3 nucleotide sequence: TGTGCCAGCAGCGCTAGACTAGCGAATTACAATGAGCAGTTCTTC. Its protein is CASSARLANYNEQFF.

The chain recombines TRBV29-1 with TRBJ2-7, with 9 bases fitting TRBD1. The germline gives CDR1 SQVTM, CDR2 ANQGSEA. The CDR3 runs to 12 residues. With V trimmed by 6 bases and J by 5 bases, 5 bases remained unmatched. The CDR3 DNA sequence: TGCAGCGTAGGGGACAGGGTTAACGAGCAGTACTTC. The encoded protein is CSVGDRVNEQYF.

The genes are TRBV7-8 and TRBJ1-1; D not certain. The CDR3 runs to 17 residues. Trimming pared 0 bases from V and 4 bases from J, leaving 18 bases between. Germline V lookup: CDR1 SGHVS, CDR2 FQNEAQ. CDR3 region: CASSLAPRGGSGTEAFF. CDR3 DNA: TGTGCCAGCAGCTTAGCCCCTCGGGGAGGGAGTGGCACTGAAGCTTTCTTT.

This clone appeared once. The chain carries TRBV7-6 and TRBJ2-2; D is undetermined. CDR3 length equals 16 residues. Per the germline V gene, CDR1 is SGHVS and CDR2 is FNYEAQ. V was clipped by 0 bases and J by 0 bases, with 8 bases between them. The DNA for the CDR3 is TGTGCCAGCAGCTTAGCTCCTCCCCCGAACACCGGGGAGCTGTTTTTT. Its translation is CASSLAPPPNTGELFF.

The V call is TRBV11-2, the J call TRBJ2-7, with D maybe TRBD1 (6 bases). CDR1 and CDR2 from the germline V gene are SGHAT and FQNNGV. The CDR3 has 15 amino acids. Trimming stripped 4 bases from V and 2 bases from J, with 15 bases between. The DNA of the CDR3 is TGTGCCAGCAGCTCAAAAAGACAGGCGGCCTACGAGCAGTACTTC. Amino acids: CASSSKRQAAYEQYF.

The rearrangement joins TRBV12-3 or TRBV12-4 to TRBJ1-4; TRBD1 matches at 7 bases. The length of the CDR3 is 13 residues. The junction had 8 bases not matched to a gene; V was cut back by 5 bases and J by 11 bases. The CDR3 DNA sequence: TGTGCCAGCAGTAGGGTGACAGGGTTTAAACTGTTTTTT. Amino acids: CASSRVTGFKLFF.

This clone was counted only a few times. This CDR3 reads CASSPDAGAAYNEQFF. DNA for the CDR3: TGTGCCAGCAGCCCCGACGCGGGAGCAGCCTACAATGAGCAGTTCTTC. The V call is TRBV5-4, the J call TRBJ2-1; 7 bases match TRBD2. The junction had 9 bases not matched to a gene; V was cut back by 4 bases and J by 2 bases. CDR3 size: 16 residues. CDR1 SGHNT and CDR2 YYREEE come from the germline V gene (reference sequence).

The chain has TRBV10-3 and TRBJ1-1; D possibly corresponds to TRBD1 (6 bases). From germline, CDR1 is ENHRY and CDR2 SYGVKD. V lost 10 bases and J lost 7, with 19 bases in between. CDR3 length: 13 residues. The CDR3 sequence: CATSGMGALEAFF. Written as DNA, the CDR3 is TGTGCCACCAGCGGTATGGGGGCTCTTGAAGCTTTCTTT.

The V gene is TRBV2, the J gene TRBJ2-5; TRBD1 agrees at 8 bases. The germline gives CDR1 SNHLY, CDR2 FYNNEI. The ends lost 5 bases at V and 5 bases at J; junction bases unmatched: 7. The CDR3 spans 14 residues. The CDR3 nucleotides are TGTGCCAGCAGTAAGGACAGGGCAGCGGAGACCCAGTACTTC. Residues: CASSKDRAAETQYF.

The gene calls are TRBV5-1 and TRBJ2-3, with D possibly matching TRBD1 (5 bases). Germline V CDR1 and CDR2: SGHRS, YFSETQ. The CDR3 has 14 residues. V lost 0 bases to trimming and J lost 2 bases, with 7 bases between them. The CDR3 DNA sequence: TGCGCCAGCAGCTTGGGGGGCCTCACAGATACGCAGTATTTT. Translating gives CASSLGGLTDTQYF.